Below, one TCR beta chain is given with its context. V was trimmed by 0 bases and J by 8 bases, leaving 11 bases between them. CDR3 length: 13 residues. Germline-derived CDR1 and CDR2 are SGHRS and YFSETQ. The source of the sample is a study of shared clonotypes between healthy human individuals. An assay was performed, and its level was deep. Profiled with immunoSEQ multiplex PCR; TCRdb holds only in-frame clones, not every one. Found here are under 1,900,000 clones, approximately 98.5% of them singletons; the top ten hold approximately 0.4%. The genes are TRBV5-1 and TRBJ1-2; D unresolved. The specimen was naive CD4+ T cells sorted from blood. Documented subset: CD45RA+ positively selected. This receptor was taken from a man under 40 in good health. CDR3 coding DNA: TGCGCCAGCAGCTTGGCTGGAGGTAGGGGCTACACCTTC. It is translated as CASSLAGGRGYTF.